Shown below are 3 T cell receptor beta chains from a single sample sequenced in a study of radiation and T cells in renal cell carcinoma. Sequencing used immunoSEQ multiplex PCR; TCRdb keeps in-frame clones, though not all of them. The sample lists roughly 75,000 clones; about four fifths were seen once. This sample's time point: blood 2 weeks post-SBRT. As to treatment: 15 Gy SBRT to primary tumor, nephrectomy 4 weeks later. Sample: blood, taken from a patient whose treatment included radiotherapy and nephrectomy. These receptors were collected from a man between 60 and 75 years old with renal cell carcinoma.

The chain uses TRBV27 and TRBJ2-1; 9 bases map to TRBD2. Germline V gene lookup returns CDR1 MNHEY and CDR2 SMNVEV (reference sequence). The J segment lost 7 bases and the V segment lost 2 bases, leaving 0 bases of the junction unmatched. The CDR3 length is 13 residues. CDR3 loop: CASSLLAGNEQFF. The CDR3 bases are TGTGCCAGCAGTTTACTAGCGGGAAATGAGCAGTTCTTC.

This clone was picked up a small number of times. The CDR3 coding sequence is TGTGCCAGCAGCTCGGCGGGACAGGGGATTGGCTACACCTTC. It codes for CASSSAGQGIGYTF. The chain carries TRBV7-8 and TRBJ1-2; TRBD1 matches 10 bases. V shed 4 bases, J shed 7 bases, and the junction held 6 bases outside the gene matches. Germline CDR1 is SGHVS and CDR2 is FQNEAQ. The CDR3 sequence is 14 residues long.

This CDR3 reads CASSDGTSGSGANVLTF. CDR3 DNA sequence: TGTGCCAGCAGTGACGGGACTAGCGGCTCTGGGGCCAACGTCCTGACTTTC. The rearrangement joins TRBV6-4 to TRBJ2-6, with 11 bases fitting TRBD2. The V and J ends lost 2 bases and 0 bases, in that order; junction bases with no gene match: 0. The CDR3 runs 17 residues. Germline V gene data show CDR1 as MRHNA and CDR2 as SNTAGT.